The present T cell receptor (beta chain) was sequenced within a study of OX40 agonist ivuxolimab in advanced cancers. At the level of the study: An anti-OX40 (CD134) antibody with agonistic activity, ivuxolimab, was administered to patients. Prior anti-PD-1, anti-PD-L1 or anti-CTLA-4 therapy was allowed; around 40% had some. Partial responses were achieved by three patients, of whom one had hepatocellular carcinoma and two had cutaneous melanoma. Study results and caveats: There were, on average, more expanded clones in CD8+ T cells than in CD4+.

On this clone: Its antigen is undetermined.

Clones were sequenced by immunoSEQ multiplex PCR, and TCRdb holds only the in-frame ones, with some missing. Of under 80,000 clones detected, 85% appear once; the ten largest clones hold roughly 0.5%. Germline CDR1 reads SGHTA; CDR2 reads FQGNSA. The V and J ends lost 7 bases and 7 bases respectively, with 14 bases between them. The CDR3 loop spans 13 amino acids. This TCR came from an adult with an advanced solid tumor such as melanoma, head and neck, liver or kidney cancer. The source material was CD4+ or CD8+ T cells sorted from blood, sampled in a trial of the OX40 agonist ivuxolimab. The chain combines TRBV7-2 with TRBJ2-1; possibly TRBD2 for D (6 bases). CDR3 residues: CASIFSGGNEQFF. The CDR3 nucleotides read TGTGCCAGCATCTTCTCCGGAGGGAATGAGCAGTTCTTC.